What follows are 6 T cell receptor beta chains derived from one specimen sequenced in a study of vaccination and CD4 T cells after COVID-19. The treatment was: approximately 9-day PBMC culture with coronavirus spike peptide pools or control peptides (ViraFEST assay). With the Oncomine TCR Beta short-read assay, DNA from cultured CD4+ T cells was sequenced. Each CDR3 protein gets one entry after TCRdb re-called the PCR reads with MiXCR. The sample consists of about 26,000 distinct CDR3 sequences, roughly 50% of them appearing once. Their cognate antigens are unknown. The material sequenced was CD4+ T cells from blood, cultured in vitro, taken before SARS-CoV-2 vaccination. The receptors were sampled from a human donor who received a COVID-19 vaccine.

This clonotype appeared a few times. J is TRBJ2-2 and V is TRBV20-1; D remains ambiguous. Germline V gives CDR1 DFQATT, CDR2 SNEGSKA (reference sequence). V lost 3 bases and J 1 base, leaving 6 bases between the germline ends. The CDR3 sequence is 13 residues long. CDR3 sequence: CSASARNTGELFF. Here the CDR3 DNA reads TGCAGTGCTAGTGCACGGAACACCGGGGAGCTGTTTTTT.

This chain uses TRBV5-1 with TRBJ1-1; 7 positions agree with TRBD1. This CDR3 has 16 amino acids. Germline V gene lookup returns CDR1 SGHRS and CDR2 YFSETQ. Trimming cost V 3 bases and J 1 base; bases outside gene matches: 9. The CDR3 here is CASSSLTGRANTEAFF. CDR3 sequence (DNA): TGCGCCAGCAGCTCACTGACAGGGAGGGCGAACACTGAAGCTTTCTTT.

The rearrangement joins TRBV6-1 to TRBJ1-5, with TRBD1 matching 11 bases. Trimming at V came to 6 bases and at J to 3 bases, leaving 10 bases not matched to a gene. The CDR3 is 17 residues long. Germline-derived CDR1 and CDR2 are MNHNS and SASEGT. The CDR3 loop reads CASRSGQGANINQPQHF. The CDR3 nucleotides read TGTGCCAGCAGATCCGGACAGGGGGCTAATATCAATCAGCCCCAGCATTTT.

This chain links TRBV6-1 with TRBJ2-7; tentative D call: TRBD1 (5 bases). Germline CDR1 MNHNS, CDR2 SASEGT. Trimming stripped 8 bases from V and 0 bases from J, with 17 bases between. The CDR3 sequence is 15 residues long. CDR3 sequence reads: CASPPPGLSSYEQYF. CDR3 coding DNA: TGTGCCAGCCCCCCTCCAGGGCTGAGCTCCTACGAGCAGTACTTC.

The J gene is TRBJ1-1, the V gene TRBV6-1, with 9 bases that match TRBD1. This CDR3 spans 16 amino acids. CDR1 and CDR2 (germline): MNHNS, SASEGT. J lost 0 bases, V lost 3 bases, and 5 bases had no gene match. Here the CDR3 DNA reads TGTGCCAGCAGTGACGTGGGACAGGGAATGAACACTGAAGCTTTCTTT. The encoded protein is CASSDVGQGMNTEAFF.

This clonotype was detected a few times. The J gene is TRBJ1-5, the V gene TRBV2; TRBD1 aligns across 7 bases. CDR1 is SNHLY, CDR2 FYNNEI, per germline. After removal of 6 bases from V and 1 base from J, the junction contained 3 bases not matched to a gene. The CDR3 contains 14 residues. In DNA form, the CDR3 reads TGTGCCAGCAGCGCGACAGGGAGCAATCAGCCCCAGCATTTT. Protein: CASSATGSNQPQHF. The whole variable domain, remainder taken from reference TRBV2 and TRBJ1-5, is EPEVTQTPSHQVTQMGQEVILRCVPISNHLYFYWYRQILGQKVEFLVSFYNNEISEKSEIFDDQFSVERPDGSNFTLKIRSTKLEDSAMYFCASSATGSNQPQHFGDGTRLSIL.